Reported below is one T cell receptor (beta chain). The antigen remains unidentified. TCRdb's copy holds only in-frame clones and misses some; the assay was immunoSEQ multiplex PCR. Seen here are about 2 million clones, around 96% observed once, and the top ten hold about 1.1%. This sample is drawn from a study of shared clonotypes between healthy human individuals. General observations from the study: A generally larger estimated richness was seen in naive subsets than in memory subsets. An expected dependence of interdonor clonotype sharing on sequencing depth was noted. Shared clonotypes across all four donors exceeded non-shared ones in generation probability.

CD45RO-negative CD8 cells positively selected for CCR7 made up the naive population, which excluded terminally differentiated effector memory CD45RA+ cells. V shed 6 bases, J shed 4 bases, and the junction held 3 bases outside the gene matches. This CDR3 has 13 residues. CDR1 is MGHRA and CDR2 is YSYEKL in the germline V gene. The chain is built from TRBV4-1 and TRBJ2-7, with 10 bases aligning to TRBD1. This sequence originates from a young man in good health. What was sequenced was naive CD8+ T cells sorted from blood. This CDR3 is CASRRQGAYEQYF. The CDR3 nucleotides are TGCGCCAGCAGACGACAGGGGGCTTACGAGCAGTACTTC.